Presented here are 16 T cell receptor beta chains from one specimen sequenced in a study of human T cells and chemical hapten exposure. The time point denotes: patch test 1, 2 weeks after DPC sensitization. Noted treatment: therapeutic diphenylcyclopropenone sensitization with weekly scalp DPC. TCRdb re-analysed the RACE reads in MiXCR, keeping a single row per CDR3 protein. The sample lists roughly 180,000 distinct CDR3 sequences, roughly 15% seen once, with 1.7% in the top ten. The specimen was whole blood, collected in connection with sensitization to the hapten diphenylcyclopropenone (DPC). The source is a woman younger than 45 with alopecia areata. Some clones in this sample may be carry-over from other donors' samples.

This clonotype was seen repeatedly, ten times or more. The genes are TRBV20-1 and TRBJ2-7, with D unclear. The V gene lost 0 bases and the J gene lost 5 bases, with 8 bases spanning the gap. CDR1 DFQATT and CDR2 SNEGSKA come from the germline V gene (reference sequence). The CDR3 is 12 residues long. This CDR3 is CSARDGPNEQYF. CDR3 in DNA: TGCAGTGCTAGAGATGGGCCAAACGAGCAGTACTTC.

The rearrangement uses TRBV30 and TRBJ2-1, with D tentatively TRBD2 (6 bases). CDR3 size: 16 residues. In germline, CDR1 is GTSNPN, CDR2 SVGIG (reference sequence). Trimming took 4 bases from V and 6 from J, leaving 22 bases between them. CDR3 in amino acids: CAWKTTPGLSGNEQFF. The CDR3, as DNA: TGTGCCTGGAAAACTACTCCGGGACTGTCGGGCAATGAGCAGTTCTTC.

This sequence joins TRBV6-2 or TRBV6-3 and TRBJ2-5, with 8 bases identical to TRBD1. The CDR3 is 15 residues long. The V segment lost 5 bases and the J segment 4 bases; nucleotides outside the gene matches: 9. Germline assignment: CDR1 MNHEY and CDR2 SVGEGT. CDR3 sequence (DNA): TGTGCCAGCAGTCCCCTGGACAGGGTAGGAGAGACCCAGTACTTC. Amino acids: CASSPLDRVGETQYF.

V usage is TRBV3-1 and J usage is TRBJ2-2; 7 positions match TRBD1. Trimming took 6 bases from V and 3 from J; bases not matched to a gene: 7. CDR1 and CDR2 (germline): LGHDT, YNNKEL (reference sequence). CDR3 size: 15 residues. CDR3 sequence: CASSSGQVYTGELFF. The CDR3 nucleotides are TGTGCCAGCAGTTCCGGACAGGTTTACACCGGGGAGCTGTTTTTT.

This clonotype has a handful of counts. The chain uses TRBV9 and TRBJ1-1, with 10 bases aligning to TRBD1. CDR1 and CDR2 from the germline V gene are SGDLS and YYNGEE. Unmatched junction bases numbered 13, after V lost 4 bases and J lost 10 bases. The CDR3 contains 15 residues. The CDR3 region has the DNA TGTGCCAGCAGCCTTGGGACAGGGGTTCCCTCGGTAGCTTTCTTT. Translated, it gives CASSLGTGVPSVAFF.

This clonotype has a handful of counts. The J gene is TRBJ1-1, the V gene TRBV18, with D possibly matching TRBD1 (5 bases). With 2 bases removed from V and 3 bases from J, the gap between germline ends came to 10 bases. This CDR3 is 14 amino acids long. Germline V gene lookup returns CDR1 KGHSH and CDR2 LQKENI. CDR3 region: CASSPGQTYTEAFF. The CDR3 nucleotides read TGTGCCAGCTCACCAGGACAAACGTACACTGAAGCTTTCTTT.

The chain uses TRBV7-2 and TRBJ2-2; tentatively, D is TRBD2 (5 bases). CDR3 length equals 16 residues. V lost 11 bases, J lost 0 bases, and 19 bases lay in between. The germline gives CDR1 SGHTA, CDR2 FQGNSA. CDR3 in DNA: TGTGCCGAGGGTAGGAGCGGAAACGCGAACACCGGGGAGCTGTTTTTT. Its translation: CAEGRSGNANTGELFF. The complete variable domain, with remaining parts taken from reference TRBV7-2 and TRBJ2-2, reads GAGVSQSPSNKVTEKGKDVELRCDPISGHTALYWYRQSLGQGLEFLIYFQGNSAPDKSGLPSDRFSAERTGGSVSTLTIQRTQQEDSAVYLCAEGRSGNANTGELFFGEGSRLTVL.

This clonotype was observed a few times. The rearrangement joins TRBV6-2 or TRBV6-3 to TRBJ1-2; no clear D gene. V was shortened by 7 bases and J by 3 bases, with 18 bases between the two germline ends. Per the germline V gene, CDR1 is MNHEY and CDR2 is SVGEGT. The CDR3 covers 15 residues. The CDR3 nucleotides are TGTGCCAGCATCAAAGCCGCAGGAAGGGACTATGGCTACACCTTC. This encodes CASIKAAGRDYGYTF.

This clonotype was seen many times. V and J are TRBV27 and TRBJ2-2; D call uncertain. V was cut by 5 bases and J by 8 bases, with 15 bases left in between. The CDR3 has 14 residues. The V gene's germline CDR1 is MNHEY and CDR2 SMNVEV (reference sequence). CDR3 DNA: TGTGCCAGCAGTGTGACACAAGGAACAGGGGAGCTGTTTTTT. It specifies CASSVTQGTGELFF.

This clonotype has a count of ten or more. The chain couples TRBV18 to TRBJ1-1, with 7 bases lining up with TRBD1. With 5 bases clipped from V and 3 bases from J, the junction kept 3 bases outside the gene matches. The CDR3 loop spans 13 amino acids. Germline V gives CDR1 KGHSH, CDR2 LQKENI. For the CDR3, the DNA is TGTGCCAGCTCAGAGGGGGCGCACACTGAAGCTTTCTTT. Its translation: CASSEGAHTEAFF.

This clonotype was observed a few times. This chain links TRBV2 with TRBJ2-2; D possibly uses TRBD1 or TRBD2 (5 bases each). This CDR3 comprises 15 residues. The ends were cut back, 7 bases at V and 7 bases at J, with 19 bases in the middle. The germline gives CDR1 SNHLY, CDR2 FYNNEI. CDR3 coding DNA: TGTGCCAGCACCTACCTACGGGGCTGGGGCGGGGAGCTGTTTTTT. Protein: CASTYLRGWGGELFF.

The chain joins TRBV12-3 or TRBV12-4 to TRBJ1-4; possibly TRBD1 for D (6 bases). The CDR3 length is 14 residues. Trimming removed 6 bases from V and 2 bases from J, with 10 bases in between. The CDR3 is CASRFTGTNEKLFF. In DNA, the CDR3 is TGTGCCAGCAGGTTTACAGGGACTAATGAAAAACTGTTTTTT.

This clonotype was detected many times. V and J are TRBV7-2 and TRBJ2-1; a possible D gene is TRBD2 (6 bases). CDR1 SGHTA and CDR2 FQGNSA come from the germline V gene. CDR3 size: 16 residues. With 3 bases removed from V and 6 bases from J, the gap between germline ends came to 18 bases. The CDR3 nucleotides read TGTGCCAGCAGCTTTTTCGGAGGGAGTAGTTTCAATGAGCAGTTCTTC. Its translation: CASSFFGGSSFNEQFF. Supplemented by reference TRBV7-2 and TRBJ2-1, the full variable domain reads GAGVSQSPSNKVTEKGKDVELRCDPISGHTALYWYRQSLGQGLEFLIYFQGNSAPDKSGLPSDRFSAERTGGSVSTLTIQRTQQEDSAVYLCASSFFGGSSFNEQFFGPGTRLTVL.

Only a few counts were recorded for this clonotype. The chain employs TRBV19 and TRBJ2-2; TRBD1 matches 10 bases. CDR1 is LNHDA, CDR2 SQIVND, per germline (reference sequence). V shed 5 bases, J shed 7 bases, and the junction held 7 bases outside the gene matches. This CDR3 region has 15 residues. CDR3 loop: CASSDRDRGGGELFF. CDR3 coding DNA: TGTGCCAGTAGTGACCGGGACAGGGGCGGCGGGGAGCTGTTTTTT.

This clonotype came up a few times. The chain links TRBV21-1 to TRBJ1-2; the table's D call of TRBD1 was not tested on the DNA. TRBV21-1 is listed as a pseudogene. The length of the CDR3 is 13 residues. The CDR3, as DNA: TGTGCCAGCAGCCCGGACAAGAACTATGGCTACACCTTC. It codes for CASSPDKNYGYTF.

In its sample, this clonotype was seen many times. This chain uses TRBV21-1 with TRBJ2-5; the table's D call, TRBD2, has no DNA check behind it. TRBV21-1 constitutes a pseudogene. The CDR3 totals 20 residues. CDR3 nucleotides: TGTGCCAGCAGTCACGAGTTTCACGCTGGACTAGCGGGAGTACGGGAGACCCAGTACTTC. Translating it yields CASSHEFHAGLAGVRETQYF.